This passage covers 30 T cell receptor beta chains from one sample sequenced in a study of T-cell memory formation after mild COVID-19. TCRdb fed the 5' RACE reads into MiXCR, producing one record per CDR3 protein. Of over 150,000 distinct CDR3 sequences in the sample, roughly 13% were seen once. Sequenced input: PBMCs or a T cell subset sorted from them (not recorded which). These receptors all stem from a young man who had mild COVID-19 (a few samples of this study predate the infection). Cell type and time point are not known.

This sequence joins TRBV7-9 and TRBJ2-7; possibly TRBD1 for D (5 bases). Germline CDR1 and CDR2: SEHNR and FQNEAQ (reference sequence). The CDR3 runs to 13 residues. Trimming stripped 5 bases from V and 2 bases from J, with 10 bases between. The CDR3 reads CASSGNRTYEQYF. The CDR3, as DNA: TGTGCCAGCAGCGGGAACAGGACCTACGAGCAGTACTTC.

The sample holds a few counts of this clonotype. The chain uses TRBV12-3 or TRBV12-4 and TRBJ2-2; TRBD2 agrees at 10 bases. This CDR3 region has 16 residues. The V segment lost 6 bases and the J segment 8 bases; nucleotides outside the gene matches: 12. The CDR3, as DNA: TGTGCCAGCAGCCCTAATGGACTAGCGGTAGGGGGGGAGCTGTTTTTT. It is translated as CASSPNGLAVGGELFF.

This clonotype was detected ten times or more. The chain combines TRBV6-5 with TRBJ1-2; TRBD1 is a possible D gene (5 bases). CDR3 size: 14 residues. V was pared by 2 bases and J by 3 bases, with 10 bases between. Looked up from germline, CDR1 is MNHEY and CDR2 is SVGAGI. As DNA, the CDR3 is TGTGCCAGCAGTTACCTACGCAGGGACTATGGCTACACCTTC. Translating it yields CASSYLRRDYGYTF.

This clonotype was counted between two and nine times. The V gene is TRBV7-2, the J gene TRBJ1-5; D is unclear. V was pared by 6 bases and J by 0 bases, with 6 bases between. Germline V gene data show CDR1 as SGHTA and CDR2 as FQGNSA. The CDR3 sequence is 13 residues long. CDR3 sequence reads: CASRLNSNQPQHF. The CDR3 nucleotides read TGTGCCAGCAGGCTCAATAGCAATCAGCCCCAGCATTTT.

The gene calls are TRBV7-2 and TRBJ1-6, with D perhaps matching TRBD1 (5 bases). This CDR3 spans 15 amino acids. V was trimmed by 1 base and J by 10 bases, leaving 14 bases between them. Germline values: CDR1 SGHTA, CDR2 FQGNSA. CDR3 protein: CASSLEARVDSPLHF. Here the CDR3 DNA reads TGTGCCAGCAGCTTAGAAGCCAGGGTAGACTCACCCCTCCACTTT.

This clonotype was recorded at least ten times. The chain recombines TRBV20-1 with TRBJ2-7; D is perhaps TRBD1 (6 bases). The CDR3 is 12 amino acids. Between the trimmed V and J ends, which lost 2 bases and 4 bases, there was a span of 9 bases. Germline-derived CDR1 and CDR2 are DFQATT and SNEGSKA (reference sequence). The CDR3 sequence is CSARPGVYEQYF. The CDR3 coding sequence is TGCAGTGCTAGACCAGGGGTGTACGAGCAGTACTTC.

The CDR3 reads CASSLRPLRGASGANVLTF. For the CDR3, the DNA is TGTGCCAGCAGCTTACGACCTTTGCGGGGGGCCTCTGGGGCCAACGTCCTGACTTTC. The chain carries TRBV7-3 and TRBJ2-6, with TRBD2 matching 8 bases. Trimming cost V 2 bases and J 0 bases; bases outside gene matches: 9. Germline loops: CDR1 SGHTA, CDR2 FQGTGA. The CDR3 consists of 19 residues. The whole variable domain, remainder taken from reference TRBV7-3 and TRBJ2-6, is GAGVSQTPSNKVTEKGKYVELRCDPISGHTALYWYRQSLGQGPEFLIYFQGTGAADDSGLPNDRFFAVRPEGSVSTLKIQRTERGDSAVYLCASSLRPLRGASGANVLTFGAGSRLTVL.

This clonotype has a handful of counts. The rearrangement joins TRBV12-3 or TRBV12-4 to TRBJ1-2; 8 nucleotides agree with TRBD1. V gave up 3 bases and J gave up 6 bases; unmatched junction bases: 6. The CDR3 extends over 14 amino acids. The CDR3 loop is CASSFSAGGHGYTF. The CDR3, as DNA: TGTGCCAGCAGTTTCAGTGCAGGGGGCCATGGCTACACCTTC.

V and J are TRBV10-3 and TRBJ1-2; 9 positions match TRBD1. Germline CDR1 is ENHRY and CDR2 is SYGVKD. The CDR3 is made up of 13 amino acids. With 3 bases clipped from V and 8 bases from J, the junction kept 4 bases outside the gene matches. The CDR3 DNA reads TGTGCCATCAGTGACGGACAGGGGAAGGGCTACACCTTC. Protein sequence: CAISDGQGKGYTF.

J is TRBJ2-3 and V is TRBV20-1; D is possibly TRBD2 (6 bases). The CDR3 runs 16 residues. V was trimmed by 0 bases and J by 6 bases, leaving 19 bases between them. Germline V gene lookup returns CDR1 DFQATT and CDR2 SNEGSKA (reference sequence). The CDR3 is CSARDPTRGGPDTQYF. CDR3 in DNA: TGCAGTGCTAGAGATCCGACGCGGGGAGGACCGGATACGCAGTATTTT.

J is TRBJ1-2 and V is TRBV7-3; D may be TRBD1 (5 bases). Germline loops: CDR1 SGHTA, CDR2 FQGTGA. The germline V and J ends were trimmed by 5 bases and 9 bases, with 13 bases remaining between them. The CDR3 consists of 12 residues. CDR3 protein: CASSPGGGSYTF. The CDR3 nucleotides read TGTGCCAGCAGCCCCGGGGGAGGGAGCTACACCTTC. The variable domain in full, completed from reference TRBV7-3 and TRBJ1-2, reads GAGVSQTPSNKVTEKGKYVELRCDPISGHTALYWYRQSLGQGPEFLIYFQGTGAADDSGLPNDRFFAVRPEGSVSTLKIQRTERGDSAVYLCASSPGGGSYTFGSGTRLTVV.

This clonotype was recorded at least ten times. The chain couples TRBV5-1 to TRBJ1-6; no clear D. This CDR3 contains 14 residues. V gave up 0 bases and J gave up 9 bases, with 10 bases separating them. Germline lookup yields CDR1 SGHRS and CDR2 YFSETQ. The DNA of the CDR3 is TGCGCCAGCAGCTTGGCCGGATACGGTTCACCCCTCCACTTT. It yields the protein CASSLAGYGSPLHF.

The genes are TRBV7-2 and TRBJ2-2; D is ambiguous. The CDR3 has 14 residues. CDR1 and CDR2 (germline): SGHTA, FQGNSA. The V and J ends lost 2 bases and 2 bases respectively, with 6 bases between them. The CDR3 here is CASSLWRNTGELFF. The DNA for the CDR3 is TGTGCCAGCAGCTTATGGAGAAACACCGGGGAGCTGTTTTTT. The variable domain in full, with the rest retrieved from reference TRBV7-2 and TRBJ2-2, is GAGVSQSPSNKVTEKGKDVELRCDPISGHTALYWYRQSLGQGLEFLIYFQGNSAPDKSGLPSDRFSAERTGGSVSTLTIQRTQQEDSAVYLCASSLWRNTGELFFGEGSRLTVL.

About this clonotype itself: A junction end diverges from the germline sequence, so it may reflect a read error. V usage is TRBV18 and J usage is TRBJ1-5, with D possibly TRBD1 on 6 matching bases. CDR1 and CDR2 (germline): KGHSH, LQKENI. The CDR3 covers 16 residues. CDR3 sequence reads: CASSPNQGSGNRPQHF. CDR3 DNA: TGTGCCAGCTCACCCAATCAGGGGTCGGGCAATCGGCCCCAGCATTTT.

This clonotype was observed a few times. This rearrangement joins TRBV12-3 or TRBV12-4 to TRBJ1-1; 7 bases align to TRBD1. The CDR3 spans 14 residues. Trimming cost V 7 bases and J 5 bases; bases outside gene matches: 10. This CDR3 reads CASTILTGVTEAFF. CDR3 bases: TGTGCCAGCACCATTCTAACAGGGGTTACTGAAGCTTTCTTT.

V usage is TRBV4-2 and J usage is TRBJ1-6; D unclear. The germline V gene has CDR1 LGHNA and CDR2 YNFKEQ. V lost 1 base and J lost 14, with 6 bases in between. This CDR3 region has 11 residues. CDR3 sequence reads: CASSQGGTLHF. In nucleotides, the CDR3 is TGTGCCAGCAGCCAAGGAGGCACCCTCCACTTT.

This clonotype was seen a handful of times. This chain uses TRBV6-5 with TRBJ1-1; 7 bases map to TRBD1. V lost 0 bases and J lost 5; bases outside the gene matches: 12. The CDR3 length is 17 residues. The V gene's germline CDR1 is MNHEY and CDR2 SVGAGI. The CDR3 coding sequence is TGTGCCAGCAGTTACTCGATACGTGCACAGGGGTCGACTGAAGCTTTCTTT. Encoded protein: CASSYSIRAQGSTEAFF.

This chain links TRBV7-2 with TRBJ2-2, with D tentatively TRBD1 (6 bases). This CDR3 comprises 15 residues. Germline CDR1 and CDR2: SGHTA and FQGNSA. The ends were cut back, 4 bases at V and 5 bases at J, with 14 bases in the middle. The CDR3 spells CASSSDSRSTGELFF. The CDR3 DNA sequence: TGTGCCAGCAGCTCGGACAGTCGGTCGACCGGGGAGCTGTTTTTT.

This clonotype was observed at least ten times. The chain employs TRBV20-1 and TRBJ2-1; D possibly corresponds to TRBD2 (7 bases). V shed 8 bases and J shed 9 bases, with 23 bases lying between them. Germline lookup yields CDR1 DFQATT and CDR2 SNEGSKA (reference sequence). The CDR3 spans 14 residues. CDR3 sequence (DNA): TGCAGTATGATTAGCGTGGGGGGGGCAGGTGAGCAGTTCTTC. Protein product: CSMISVGGAGEQFF.

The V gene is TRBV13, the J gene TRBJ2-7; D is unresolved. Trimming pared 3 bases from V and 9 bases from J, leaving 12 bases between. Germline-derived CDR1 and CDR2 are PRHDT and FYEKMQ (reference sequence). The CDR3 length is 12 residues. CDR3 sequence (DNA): TGTGCCAGCAGCTTGGTGCTAGATGTGCAGTACTTC. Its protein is CASSLVLDVQYF.

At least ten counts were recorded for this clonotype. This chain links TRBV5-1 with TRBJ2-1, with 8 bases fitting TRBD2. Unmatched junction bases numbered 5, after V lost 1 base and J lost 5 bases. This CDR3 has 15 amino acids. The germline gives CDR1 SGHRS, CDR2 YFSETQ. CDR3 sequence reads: CASSLSGGPNNEQFF. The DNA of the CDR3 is TGCGCCAGCAGCTTGAGCGGGGGTCCCAACAATGAGCAGTTCTTC.

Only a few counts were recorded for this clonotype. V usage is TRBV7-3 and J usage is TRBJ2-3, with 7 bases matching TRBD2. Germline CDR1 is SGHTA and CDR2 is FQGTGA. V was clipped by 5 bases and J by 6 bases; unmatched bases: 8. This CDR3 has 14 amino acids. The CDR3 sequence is CASSPQTSSDTQYF. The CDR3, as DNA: TGTGCCAGCAGCCCGCAGACTAGCTCCGATACGCAGTATTTT. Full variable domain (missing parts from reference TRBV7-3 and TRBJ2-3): GAGVSQTPSNKVTEKGKYVELRCDPISGHTALYWYRQSLGQGPEFLIYFQGTGAADDSGLPNDRFFAVRPEGSVSTLKIQRTERGDSAVYLCASSPQTSSDTQYFGPGTRLTVL.

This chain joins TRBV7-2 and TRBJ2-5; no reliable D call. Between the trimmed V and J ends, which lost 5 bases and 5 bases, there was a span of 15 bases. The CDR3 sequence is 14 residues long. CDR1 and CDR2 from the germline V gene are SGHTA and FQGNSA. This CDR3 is CASSPGTPAETQYF. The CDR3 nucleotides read TGTGCCAGCAGCCCTGGAACTCCGGCCGAGACCCAGTACTTC.

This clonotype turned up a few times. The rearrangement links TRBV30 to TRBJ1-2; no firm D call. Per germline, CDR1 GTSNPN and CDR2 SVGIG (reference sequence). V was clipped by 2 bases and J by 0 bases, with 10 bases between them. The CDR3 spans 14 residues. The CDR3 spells CAWSRPTANYGYTF. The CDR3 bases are TGTGCCTGGAGTAGACCTACAGCTAACTATGGCTACACCTTC.

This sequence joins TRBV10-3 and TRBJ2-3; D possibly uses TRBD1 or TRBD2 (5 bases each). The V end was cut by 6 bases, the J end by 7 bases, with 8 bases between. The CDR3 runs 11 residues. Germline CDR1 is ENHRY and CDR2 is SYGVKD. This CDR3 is CAISTGHTQYF. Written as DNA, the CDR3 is TGTGCCATCAGCACGGGACATACGCAGTATTTT.

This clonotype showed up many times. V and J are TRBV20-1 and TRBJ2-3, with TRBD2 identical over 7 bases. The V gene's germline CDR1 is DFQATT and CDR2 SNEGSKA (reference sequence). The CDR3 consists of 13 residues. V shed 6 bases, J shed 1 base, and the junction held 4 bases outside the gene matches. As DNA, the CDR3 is TGCAGTGCCCCCACTAGCGGCACAGATACGCAGTATTTT. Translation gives CSAPTSGTDTQYF.

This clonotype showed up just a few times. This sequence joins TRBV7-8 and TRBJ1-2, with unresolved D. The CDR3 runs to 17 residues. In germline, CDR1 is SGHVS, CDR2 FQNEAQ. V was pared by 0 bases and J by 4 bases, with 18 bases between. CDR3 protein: CASSLALLPARGYGYTF. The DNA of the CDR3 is TGTGCCAGCAGCTTAGCACTTCTACCGGCCCGAGGCTATGGCTACACCTTC.

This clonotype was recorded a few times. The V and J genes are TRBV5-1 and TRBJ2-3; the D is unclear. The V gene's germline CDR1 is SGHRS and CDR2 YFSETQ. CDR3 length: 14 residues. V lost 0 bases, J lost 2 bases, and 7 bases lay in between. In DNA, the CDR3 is TGCGCCAGCAGCTTGGCCCCCCCCACAGATACGCAGTATTTT. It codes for CASSLAPPTDTQYF.

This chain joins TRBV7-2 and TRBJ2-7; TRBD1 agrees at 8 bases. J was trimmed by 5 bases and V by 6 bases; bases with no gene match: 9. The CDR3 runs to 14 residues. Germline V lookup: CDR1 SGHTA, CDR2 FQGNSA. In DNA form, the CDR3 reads TGTGCCAGCAGTCGGACAGGGAGGTTTAACGAGCAGTACTTC. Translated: CASSRTGRFNEQYF.

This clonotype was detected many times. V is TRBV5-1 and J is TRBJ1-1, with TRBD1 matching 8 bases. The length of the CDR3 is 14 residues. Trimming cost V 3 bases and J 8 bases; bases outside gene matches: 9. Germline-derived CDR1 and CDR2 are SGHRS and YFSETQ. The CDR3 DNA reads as TGCGCCAGCAGCTCCGGACAGGGACTTTCCGAAGCTTTCTTT. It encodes CASSSGQGLSEAFF.